This record looks at one T cell receptor (beta chain) sequence and its context. The CDR3 runs to 17 residues. CDR1 and CDR2 from the germline V gene are MGHRA and YSYEKL. J was trimmed by 7 bases and V by 1 base; bases with no gene match: 13. The data are from a study of blood T cell repertoires in COVID-19. In the authors' methods: How many nucleated cells were present was estimated from reference gene primer amplification. Here immunoSEQ multiplex PCR was the method, and the copy in TCRdb shows in-frame clones only, minus some. That table is the source of V, J and clone size, and D and trimming were worked out from the DNA. The table records roughly 260,000 clones, 86% of them present only once.

The chain joins TRBV4-1 to TRBJ2-1, with 7 bases fitting TRBD2. The receptor comes from a man aged 40-49 years who had recovered from COVID-19. The specimen was peripheral blood. The CDR3 DNA sequence: TGCGCCAGCAGCCAAGTGCCGGGGCGGGGGTCCAGGAATGAGCAGTTCTTC. Translation gives CASSQVPGRGSRNEQFF.